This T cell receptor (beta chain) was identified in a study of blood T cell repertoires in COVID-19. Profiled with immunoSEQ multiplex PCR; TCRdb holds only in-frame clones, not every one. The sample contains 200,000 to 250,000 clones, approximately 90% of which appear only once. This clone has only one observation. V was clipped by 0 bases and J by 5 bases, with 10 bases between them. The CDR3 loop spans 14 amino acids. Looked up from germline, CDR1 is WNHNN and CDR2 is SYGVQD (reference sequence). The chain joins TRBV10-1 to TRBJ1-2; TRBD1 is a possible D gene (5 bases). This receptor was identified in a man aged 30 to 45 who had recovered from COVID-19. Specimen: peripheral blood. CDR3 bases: TGCGCCAGCAGTGAGTCGGGGACTCTTTATGGCTACACCTTC. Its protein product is CASSESGTLYGYTF.